The T cell receptor (beta chain) under discussion was sequenced for a study of blood T cell repertoires in COVID-19. Germline V gene lookup returns CDR1 SGHTS and CDR2 YDEGEE. The CDR3 sequence is 15 residues long. V lost 0 bases and J 0 bases, leaving 8 bases between the germline ends. Clones were sequenced by immunoSEQ multiplex PCR, and TCRdb holds only the in-frame ones, with some missing. Of 150,000 or so clones listed, around 78% are singletons. Specimen: PBMCs or T cells enriched from blood (not recorded which). The sequence was collected from a woman aged 45-60 years who had recovered from COVID-19. The V and J genes are TRBV5-8 and TRBJ2-3; TRBD2 might be the D (6 bases). The CDR3 here is CASSLGEDSTDTQYF. Written as DNA, the CDR3 is TGTGCCAGCAGCTTGGGGGAGGATAGCACAGATACGCAGTATTTT.